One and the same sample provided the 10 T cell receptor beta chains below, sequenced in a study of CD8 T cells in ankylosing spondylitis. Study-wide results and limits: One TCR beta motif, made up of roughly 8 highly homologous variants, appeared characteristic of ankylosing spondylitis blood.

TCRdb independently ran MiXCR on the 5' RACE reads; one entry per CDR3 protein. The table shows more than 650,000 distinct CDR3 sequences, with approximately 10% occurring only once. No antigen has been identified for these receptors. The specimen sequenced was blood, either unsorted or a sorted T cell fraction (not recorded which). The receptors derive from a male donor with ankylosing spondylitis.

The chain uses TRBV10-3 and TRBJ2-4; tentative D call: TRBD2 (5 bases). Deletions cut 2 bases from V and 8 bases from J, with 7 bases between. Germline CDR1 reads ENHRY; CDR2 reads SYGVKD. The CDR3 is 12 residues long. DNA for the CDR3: TGTGCCATCAGTGAGGAGGGTGACATTCAGTACTTC. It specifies CAISEEGDIQYF.

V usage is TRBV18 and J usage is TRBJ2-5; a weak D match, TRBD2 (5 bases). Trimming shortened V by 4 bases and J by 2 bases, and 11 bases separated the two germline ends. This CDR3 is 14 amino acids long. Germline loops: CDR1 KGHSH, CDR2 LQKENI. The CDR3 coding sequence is TGTGCCAGCTCACTCCCACCGGGGCAAGAGACCCAGTACTTC. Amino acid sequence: CASSLPPGQETQYF.

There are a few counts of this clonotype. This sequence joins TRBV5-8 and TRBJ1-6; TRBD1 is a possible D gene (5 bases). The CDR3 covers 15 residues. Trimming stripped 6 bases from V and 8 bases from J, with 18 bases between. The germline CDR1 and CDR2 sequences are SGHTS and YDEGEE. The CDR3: CASTLYGPRDSPLHF. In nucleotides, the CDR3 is TGTGCCAGCACACTATATGGTCCCAGGGATTCACCCCTCCACTTT.

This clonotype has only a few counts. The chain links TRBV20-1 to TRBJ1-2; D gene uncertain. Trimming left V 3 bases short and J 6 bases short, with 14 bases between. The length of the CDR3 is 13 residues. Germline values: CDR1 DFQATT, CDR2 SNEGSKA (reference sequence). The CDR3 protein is CSASPWQIHGYTF. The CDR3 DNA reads TGCAGTGCTAGCCCATGGCAGATCCATGGCTACACCTTC.

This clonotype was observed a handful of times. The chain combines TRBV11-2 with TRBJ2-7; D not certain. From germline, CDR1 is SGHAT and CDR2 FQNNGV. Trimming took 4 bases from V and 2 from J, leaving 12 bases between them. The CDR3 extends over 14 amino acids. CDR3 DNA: TGTGCCAGCAGCTCAACATTGTTCACCTACGAGCAGTACTTC. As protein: CASSSTLFTYEQYF.

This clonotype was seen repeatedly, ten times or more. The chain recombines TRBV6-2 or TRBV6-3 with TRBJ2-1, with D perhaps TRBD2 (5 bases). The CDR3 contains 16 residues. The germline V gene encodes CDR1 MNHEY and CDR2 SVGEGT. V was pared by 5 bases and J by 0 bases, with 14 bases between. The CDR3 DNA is TGTGCCAGCAGTGGCCGAGAAGGGAGCTCCTACAATGAGCAGTTCTTC. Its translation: CASSGREGSSYNEQFF.

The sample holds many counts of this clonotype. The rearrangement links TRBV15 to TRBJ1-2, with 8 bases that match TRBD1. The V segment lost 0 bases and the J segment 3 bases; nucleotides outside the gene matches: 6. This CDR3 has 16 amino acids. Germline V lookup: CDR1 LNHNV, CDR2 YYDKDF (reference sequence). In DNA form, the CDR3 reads TGTGCCACCAGCAGAGATAGGACAGGGAAGTACTATGGCTACACCTTC. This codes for CATSRDRTGKYYGYTF. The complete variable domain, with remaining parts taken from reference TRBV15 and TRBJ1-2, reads DAMVIQNPRYQVTQFGKPVTLSCSQTLNHNVMYWYQQKSSQAPKLLFHYYDKDFNNEADTPDNFQSRRPNTSFCFLDIRSPGLGDTAMYLCATSRDRTGKYYGYTFGSGTRLTVV.

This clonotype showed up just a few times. CDR3 in amino acids: CASRPRLRETQYF. The DNA for the CDR3 is TGTGCCAGCAGACCTAGATTGCGCGAGACCCAGTACTTC. This chain joins TRBV7-2 and TRBJ2-5; no reliable D call. V gave up 6 bases and J gave up 5 bases, with 13 bases separating them. Looked up from germline, CDR1 is SGHTA and CDR2 is FQGNSA. The CDR3 extends over 13 amino acids.

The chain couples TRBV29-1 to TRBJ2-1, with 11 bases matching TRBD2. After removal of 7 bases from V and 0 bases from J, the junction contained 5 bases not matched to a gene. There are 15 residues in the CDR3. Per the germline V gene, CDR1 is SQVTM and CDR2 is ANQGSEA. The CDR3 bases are TGCAGCGGTTCTAGCGGGGGGAGCTCCTACAATGAGCAGTTCTTC. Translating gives CSGSSGGSSYNEQFF.

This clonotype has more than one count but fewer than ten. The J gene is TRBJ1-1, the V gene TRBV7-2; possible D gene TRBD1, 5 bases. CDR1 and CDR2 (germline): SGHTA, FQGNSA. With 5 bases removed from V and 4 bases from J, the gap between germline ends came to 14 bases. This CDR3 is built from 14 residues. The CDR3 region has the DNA TGTGCCAGCAGCCCGGGGCCGACCCCCACTGAAGCTTTCTTT. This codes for CASSPGPTPTEAFF.